A selection of T cell receptor beta chains follows, all from one sample in a study of control samples from healthy donors and cancer patients. Data came from immunoSEQ multiplex PCR; TCRdb stores just in-frame clones and leaves some out. The repertoire holds some 150,000 clones, 91% seen once, with 6% to 9% in the top ten. Sample: blood. These receptors all stem from a man between 18 and 35 years old in good health. CDR3s include the opening cysteine and the closing phenylalanine or tryptophan. A D gene is named only where the DNA matches it firmly. Only part of the rows carry a size: once, few, many, or a class if the clone is expanded.

>TRBV4-1|.|TRBJ1-5|.
CASSQSTGLLNQPQHF
TGCGCCAGCAGCCAAAGTACAGGGCTATTAAATCAGCCCCAGCATTTT
>TRBV12-3/TRBV12-4|.|TRBJ2-2|.
CASGHFTGELFF
TGTGCCAGCGGGCATTTCACCGGGGAGCTGTTTTTT
>TRBV5-4|TRBD1|TRBJ2-7|.
CASSLVGQYYEQYF
TGTGCCAGCAGCTTGGTGGGACAGTATTACGAGCAGTACTTC
>TRBV18|.|TRBJ1-3|.
CASSPKAGSSGNTIYF
TGTGCCAGCTCACCAAAGGCGGGAAGCTCTGGAAACACCATATATTTT
>TRBV27|TRBD2|TRBJ2-4|.
CASSSSSGGAGNIQYF
TGTGCCAGCAGTTCATCTAGCGGGGGGGCGGGAAACATTCAGTACTTC
>TRBV7-9|TRBD1|TRBJ1-4|.
CASSYGTGATNEKLFF
TGTGCCAGCAGCTACGGGACAGGGGCAACTAATGAAAAACTGTTTTTT
>TRBV25-1|TRBD1|TRBJ1-1|.
CASSDRGWTEAFF
TGTGCCAGCAGTGACAGGGGGTGGACTGAAGCTTTCTTT
>TRBV10-3|.|TRBJ1-2|.
CAISESGSLPNYGYTF
TGTGCCATCAGTGAGTCAGGAAGCCTCCCTAACTATGGCTACACCTTC
>TRBV24-1|TRBD2|TRBJ2-1|.
CATSDLGLAGGPNEQFF
TGTGCCACCAGTGATCTGGGACTAGCGGGGGGGCCAAATGAGCAGTTCTTC
>TRBV28|TRBD1|TRBJ2-6|.
CASSSDRGPVDAGANVLTF
TGTGCCAGCAGTTCGGACAGGGGACCGGTTGATGCTGGGGCCAACGTCCTGACTTTC
>TRBV30|.|TRBJ1-3|.
CAWSVDGNTIYF
TGTGCCTGGAGTGTAGACGGAAACACCATATATTTT
>TRBV3-1/TRBV3-2|.|TRBJ1-2|.
CASSQLGLDYGYTF
TGTGCCAGCAGCCAACTGGGGCTGGACTATGGCTACACCTTC
>TRBV27|.|TRBJ1-6|once
CASSLYGRGSPLHF
TGTGCCAGCAGTTTATATGGACGGGGTTCACCCCTCCACTTT
>TRBV3-1/TRBV3-2|.|TRBJ1-4|.
CASSQVANEKLFF
TGTGCCAGCAGCCAAGTCGCTAATGAAAAACTGTTTTTT
>TRBV5-1|.|TRBJ1-1|.
CASSLGETVNTEAFF
TGCGCCAGCAGCTTGGGGGAGACAGTGAACACTGAAGCTTTCTTT
>TRBV4-1|TRBD1|TRBJ2-4|.
CASSLEDRDIQYF
TGCGCCAGCAGCTTGGAGGACAGGGACATTCAGTACTTC
>TRBV5-1|TRBD1|TRBJ1-2|few
CASSLQGNYGYTF
TGCGCCAGCAGCTTACAGGGGAACTATGGCTACACCTTC
>TRBV25-1|.|TRBJ1-2|.
CASSEWKGSNYGYTF
TGTGCCAGCAGTGAATGGAAAGGGTCTAACTATGGCTACACCTTC
>TRBV30|TRBD1|TRBJ1-2|.
CAWRGLDRGRGYGYTF
TGTGCCTGGAGGGGCCTCGACAGGGGGCGAGGCTATGGCTACACCTTC
>TRBV7-2|TRBD2|TRBJ2-2|.
CASSLTGLAGFTGELFF
TGTGCCAGCAGCTTGACGGGACTAGCGGGTTTCACCGGGGAGCTGTTTTTT
>TRBV7-3|.|TRBJ2-2|.
CASRRDQNTGELFF
TGTGCCAGCAGAAGGGACCAGAACACCGGGGAGCTGTTTTTT
>TRBV3-1/TRBV3-2|TRBD2|TRBJ2-5|once
CASSQDQATGLAGGYLKTQYF
TGTGCCAGCAGCCAAGATCAAGCAACAGGACTAGCGGGGGGGTACCTAAAGACCCAGTACTTC
>TRBV4-3|.|TRBJ2-7|.
CASSQDLGPSYEQYF
TGCGCCAGCAGCCAAGATCTAGGGCCAAGCTACGAGCAGTACTTC
>TRBV14|.|TRBJ1-1|.
CASSHGRLDTEAFF
TGTGCCAGCAGCCATGGACGTTTGGACACTGAAGCTTTCTTT
>TRBV30|.|TRBJ1-1|.
CAWDRNTEAFF
TGTGCCTGGGACAGGAACACTGAAGCTTTCTTT
>TRBV5-4|TRBD1|TRBJ2-3|once
CASSWDRGGDTQYF
TGTGCCAGCAGTTGGGACAGGGGTGGAGATACGCAGTATTTT
>TRBV7-9|TRBD1|TRBJ2-7|few
CASSLQLDREYEQYF
TGTGCCAGCAGCCTACAATTAGACAGGGAGTACGAGCAGTACTTC
>TRBV6-5|.|TRBJ2-5|.
CASSSEETQYF
TGTGCCAGCAGTTCTGAAGAGACCCAGTACTTC
>TRBV28|.|TRBJ1-6|once
CASRKGDSPLHF
TGTGCCAGCAGGAAGGGGGATTCACCCCTCCACTTT
>TRBV28|TRBD1|TRBJ1-1|.
CASSRATGVLMNTEAFF
TGTGCCAGCAGCCGCGCGACAGGGGTCCTCATGAACACTGAAGCTTTCTTT
>TRBV28|.|TRBJ2-5|.
CASSLGRGFRETQYF
TGTGCCAGCAGTTTAGGGCGCGGCTTTCGAGAGACCCAGTACTTC
>TRBV7-8|.|TRBJ1-5|.
CASSLGVLGNNQPQHF
TGTGCCAGCAGCTTAGGGGTCTTGGGGAACAATCAGCCCCAGCATTTT
>TRBV3-1/TRBV3-2|.|TRBJ2-1|.
CASSRSRGPYNEQFF
TGTGCCAGCAGCCGAAGTAGGGGACCCTACAATGAGCAGTTCTTC
>TRBV4-1|.|TRBJ2-2|.
CASSLNTGELFF
TGCGCCAGCAGCCTCAACACCGGGGAGCTGTTTTTT
>TRBV4-1|.|TRBJ2-7|few
CASSQGPAGSSYEQYF
TGCGCCAGCAGCCAAGGACCCGCGGGGAGCTCCTACGAGCAGTACTTC
>TRBV9|.|TRBJ2-5|.
CASSVLGGQETQYF
TGTGCCAGCAGCGTCCTGGGGGGGCAGGAGACCCAGTACTTC
>TRBV12-3/TRBV12-4|.|TRBJ1-2|.
CASSFGRENGYTF
TGTGCCAGCAGTTTCGGGAGAGAGAATGGCTACACCTTC
>TRBV3-1/TRBV3-2|TRBD2|TRBJ2-5|.
CASSQLGTSRGQETQYF
TGTGCCAGCAGCCAACTCGGGACTAGTAGAGGACAAGAGACCCAGTACTTC
>TRBV12-3/TRBV12-4|.|TRBJ2-1|.
CASSPSLAHEQFF
TGTGCCAGCAGTCCCTCCCTCGCCCATGAGCAGTTCTTC
>TRBV19|TRBD1|TRBJ1-1|.
CASSPRTGRDTEAFF
TGTGCCAGTAGTCCAAGGACAGGGAGGGACACTGAAGCTTTCTTT